The clone carrying this T cell receptor beta chain was seen ten or more times. The antigen is not known. Investigators excluded patients with uncontrolled infection, other autoimmune disease, pregnancy or lactation. This sample was included in a study of T cells in Graves' hyperthyroidism and ophthalmopathy. Findings and limits, study-wide: The model made its ophthalmopathy prediction, and onset followed a median roughly six months later.

Researchers took RNA transcripts and amplified the TCR beta CDR3 regions from them. TCR CDR3 underwent first-round RT-PCR with the HTBI primer set. TCRdb re-called the multiplex PCR reads through MiXCR, storing one row per CDR3 protein. Among around 540,000 distinct CDR3 sequences, roughly a sixth were seen once, and the ten largest hold approximately 30%. The CDR3 is 18 residues long. Germline lookup yields CDR1 SNHLY and CDR2 FYNNEI. Trimming took 6 bases from V and 3 from J; bases not matched to a gene: 8. The chain uses TRBV2 and TRBJ2-2; 15 bases map to TRBD2. Material: blood. This sequence was found in a woman aged 30 to 39 with Graves' ophthalmopathy. As DNA, the CDR3 is TGTGCCAGCAGGGGGGGACTAGCGGGAGGTCGGTACACCGGGGAGCTGTTTTTT. Translating it yields CASRGGLAGGRYTGELFF. Using reference TRBV2 and TRBJ2-2 for the parts outside the CDR3, the full variable domain is EPEVTQTPSHQVTQMGQEVILRCVPISNHLYFYWYRQILGQKVEFLVSFYNNEISEKSEIFDDQFSVERPDGSNFTLKIRSTKLEDSAMYFCASRGGLAGGRYTGELFFGEGSRLTVL.